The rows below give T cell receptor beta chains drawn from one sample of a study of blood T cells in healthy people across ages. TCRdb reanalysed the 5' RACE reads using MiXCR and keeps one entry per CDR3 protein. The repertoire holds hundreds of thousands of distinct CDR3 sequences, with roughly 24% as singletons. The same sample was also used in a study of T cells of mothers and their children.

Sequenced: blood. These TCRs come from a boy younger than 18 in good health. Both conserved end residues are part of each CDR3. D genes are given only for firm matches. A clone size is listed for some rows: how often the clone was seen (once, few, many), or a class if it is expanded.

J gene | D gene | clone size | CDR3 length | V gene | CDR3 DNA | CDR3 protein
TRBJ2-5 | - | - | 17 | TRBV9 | TGTGCCAGCAGCGTAGCCAGCGGAGGATTGGGGCAAGAGACCCAGTACTTC | CASSVASGGLGQETQYF
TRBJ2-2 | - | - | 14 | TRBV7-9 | TGTGCCAGCAGCTTAGAACACCTCGGCGGGGAGCTGTTTTTT | CASSLEHLGGELFF
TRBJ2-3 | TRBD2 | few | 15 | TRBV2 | TGTGCCAGCAGCCCAGGAGCGGGGGGGCCCAATACGCAGTATTTT | CASSPGAGGPNTQYF
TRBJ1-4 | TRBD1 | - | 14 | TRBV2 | TGTGCCAGCGGACAGGGGATTCCTAATGAAAAACTGTTTTTT | CASGQGIPNEKLFF
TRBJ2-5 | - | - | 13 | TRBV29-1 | TGCAGCGTTGAAGGGACAGACCAAGAGACCCAGTACTTC | CSVEGTDQETQYF
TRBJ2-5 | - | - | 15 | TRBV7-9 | TGTGCCAGCAGCTTAGGAGGGGCCGAGGGGGAGACCCAGTACTTC | CASSLGGAEGETQYF
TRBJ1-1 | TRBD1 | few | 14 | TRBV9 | TGTGCCAGCAGCCCACAGACAGGGGGCACTGAAGCTTTCTTT | CASSPQTGGTEAFF
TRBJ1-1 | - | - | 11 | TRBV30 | TGTGCCTGGAGTCCGTCGAATCGGGCTTTCTTT | CAWSPSNRAFF
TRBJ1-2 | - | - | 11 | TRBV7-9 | TGTGCCTCTCTATGGGAGGGGTCCTACACCTTC | CASLWEGSYTF
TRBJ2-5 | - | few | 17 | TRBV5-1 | TGCGCCAGCAGCCTACCTGCGGGCAGGGCGATAGAAGAGACCCAGTACTTC | CASSLPAGRAIEETQYF
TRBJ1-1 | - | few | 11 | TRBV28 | TGTGGCGCCCAGGGCGACACTGAAGCTTTCTTT | CGAQGDTEAFF
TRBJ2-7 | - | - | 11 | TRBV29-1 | TGCAGCGTACAGGGTACTTACGAGCAGTACTTC | CSVQGTYEQYF
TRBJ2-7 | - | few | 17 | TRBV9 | TGTGCCAGCAGCGCCTTTAATGACGGGGGTAGAGTCTACGAGCAGTACTTC | CASSAFNDGGRVYEQYF
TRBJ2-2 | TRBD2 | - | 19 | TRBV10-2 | TGCGCCAGCAGTGAGAAGGGACTAGCGGGAGCCAGGAACACCGGGGAGCTGTTTTTT | CASSEKGLAGARNTGELFF
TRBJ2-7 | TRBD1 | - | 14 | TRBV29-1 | TGCAGCGTTGAAGATACCGGGACAGCCTACGAGCAGTACTTC | CSVEDTGTAYEQYF
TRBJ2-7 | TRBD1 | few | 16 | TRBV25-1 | TGTGCCAGCAGTGAGTCCCGGGACAGGGGACGATACGAGCAGTACTTC | CASSESRDRGRYEQYF
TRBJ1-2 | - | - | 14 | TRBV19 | TGTGCCAGTAGTATAGACTGGGCCGCGGAAGGCTACACCTTC | CASSIDWAAEGYTF
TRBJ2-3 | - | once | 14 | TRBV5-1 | TGCGCCAGCAGCTTGGAATTACCCACAGATACGCAGTATTTT | CASSLELPTDTQYF
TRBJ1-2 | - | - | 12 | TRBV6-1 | TGCGCCAGCAGGAATGGGGGCTATGGCTACACCTTC | CASRNGGYGYTF
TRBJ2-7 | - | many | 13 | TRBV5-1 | TGCGCCAGCAGCTTGGACAGGGCCTACGAGCAGTACTTC | CASSLDRAYEQYF
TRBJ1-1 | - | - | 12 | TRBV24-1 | TGTGGAAAGACAGTGTCGTGCACTGAAGCTTTCTTT | CGKTVSCTEAFF
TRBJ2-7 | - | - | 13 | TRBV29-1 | TGCAGCGTTGCTAAGGGACCCTCCTACGAGCAGTACTTC | CSVAKGPSYEQYF
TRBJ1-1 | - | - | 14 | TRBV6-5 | TGTGCCAGTTCCATGGGAGGTGGGAGCACTGAAGCTTTCTTT | CASSMGGGSTEAFF
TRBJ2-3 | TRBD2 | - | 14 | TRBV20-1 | TGCAGTGCTAGAGTAGCGGGAGCCCCAGATACGCAGTATTTT | CSARVAGAPDTQYF
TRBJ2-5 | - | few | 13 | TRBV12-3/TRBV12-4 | TGTGCCAGCAGCTTCCAGGGTGGGCAGACCCAGTACTTC | CASSFQGGQTQYF
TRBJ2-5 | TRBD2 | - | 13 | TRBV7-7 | TGTGCCAGTGGACGGACTAGCGAAGAGACCCAGTACTTC | CASGRTSEETQYF
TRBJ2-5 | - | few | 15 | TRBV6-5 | TGTGCCAGCAGTTATATCGGGGCACGTGGAGAGACCCAGTACTTC | CASSYIGARGETQYF
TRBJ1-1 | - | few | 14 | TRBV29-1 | TGCAGCGTTGTCCCCGCACTGGGGGGCACTGAAGCTTTCTTT | CSVVPALGGTEAFF
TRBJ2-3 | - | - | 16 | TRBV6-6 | TGTGCCAGCAGCACACTAGGACCCACGAGCACAGATACGCAGTATTTT | CASSTLGPTSTDTQYF
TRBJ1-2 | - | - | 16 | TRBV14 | TGTGCCAGCAGCCGAGGGGATGGGGGCCCTAACTATGGCTACACCTTC | CASSRGDGGPNYGYTF
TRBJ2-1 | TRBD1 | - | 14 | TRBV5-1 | TGCGCCAGCAGCTTGGAGGGGACAGGCGCTAGGCAGTTCTTC | CASSLEGTGARQFF
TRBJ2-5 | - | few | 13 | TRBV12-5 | TGTGCTAGTGGTTTGGCCAACCAAGAGACCCAGTACTTC | CASGLANQETQYF
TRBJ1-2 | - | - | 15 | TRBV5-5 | TGTGCCAGCTTCAAACTAGACCGATTGGGAGTGGGCTACACCTTC | CASFKLDRLGVGYTF
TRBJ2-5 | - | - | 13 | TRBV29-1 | TGCAGCGTTGAACCAGGGGGGAGCGAGACCCAGTACTTC | CSVEPGGSETQYF
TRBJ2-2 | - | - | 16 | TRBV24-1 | TGTGCCACCAGTGATTTGCAGACAGGGAACACCGGGGAGCTGTTTTTT | CATSDLQTGNTGELFF
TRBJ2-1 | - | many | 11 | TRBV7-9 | TGTGCCAGCAGCCCCGGAAATGAGCAGTTCTTC | CASSPGNEQFF
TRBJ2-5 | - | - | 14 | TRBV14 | TGTGCCAGCAGCCTCTTCCGGGAGCAAGAGACCCAGTACTTC | CASSLFREQETQYF
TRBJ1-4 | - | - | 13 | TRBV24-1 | TGTGCCCCCCATGTGGGAGCTAATGAAATACTGTTTTTT | CAPHVGANEILFF
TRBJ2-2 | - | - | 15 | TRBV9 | TGTGCCAGCAGCGACTCGGGTGCCAGAACCGGGGAGCTGTTTTTT | CASSDSGARTGELFF
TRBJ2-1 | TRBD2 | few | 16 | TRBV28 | TGTGCCAGCAGTCCCCTTTCGGGGGGAAGATACAATGAGCAGTTCTTC | CASSPLSGGRYNEQFF
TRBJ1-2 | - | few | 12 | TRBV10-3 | TGTGCCATCAGTGCCCTCAGGGAGGGCTACACCTTC | CAISALREGYTF
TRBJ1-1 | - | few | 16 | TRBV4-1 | TGCGCCAGCAGCCCCCAAGGGTCCCTAGGGATCACTGAAGCTTTCTTT | CASSPQGSLGITEAFF
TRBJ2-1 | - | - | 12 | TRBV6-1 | TGTGCCAGCCTCACCAGCTACAATGAGCAGTTCTTC | CASLTSYNEQFF
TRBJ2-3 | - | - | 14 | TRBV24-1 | TGTGCCACCAGTGACTACAGGCGCGCAGATACGCAGTATTTT | CATSDYRRADTQYF
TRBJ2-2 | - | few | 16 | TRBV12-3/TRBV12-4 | TGTGCCAGCAGTTTAGGCGGCCGAGAGAACACCGGGGAGCTGTTTTTT | CASSLGGRENTGELFF
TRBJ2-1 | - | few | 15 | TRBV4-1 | TGCGCCAGCAGCCAACTCCCAGTGAGGGCAAATGAGCAGTTCTTC | CASSQLPVRANEQFF
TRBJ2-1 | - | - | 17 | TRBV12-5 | TGTGCTAGTGGTTTAGCCCTTTTAAGGACGGTATACAATGAGCAGTTCTTC | CASGLALLRTVYNEQFF
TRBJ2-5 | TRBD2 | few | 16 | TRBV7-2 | TGTGCCAGCAGCTTATTACGGGCTAGCGGTCAAGAGACCCAGTACTTC | CASSLLRASGQETQYF
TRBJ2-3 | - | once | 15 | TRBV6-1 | TGTGCCAGCAGTGAACTCCCTCGGGGCACAGATACGCAGTATTTT | CASSELPRGTDTQYF
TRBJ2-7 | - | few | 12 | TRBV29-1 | TGCAGCGTTGCGGTTGCAGCCTACGAGCAGTACTTC | CSVAVAAYEQYF